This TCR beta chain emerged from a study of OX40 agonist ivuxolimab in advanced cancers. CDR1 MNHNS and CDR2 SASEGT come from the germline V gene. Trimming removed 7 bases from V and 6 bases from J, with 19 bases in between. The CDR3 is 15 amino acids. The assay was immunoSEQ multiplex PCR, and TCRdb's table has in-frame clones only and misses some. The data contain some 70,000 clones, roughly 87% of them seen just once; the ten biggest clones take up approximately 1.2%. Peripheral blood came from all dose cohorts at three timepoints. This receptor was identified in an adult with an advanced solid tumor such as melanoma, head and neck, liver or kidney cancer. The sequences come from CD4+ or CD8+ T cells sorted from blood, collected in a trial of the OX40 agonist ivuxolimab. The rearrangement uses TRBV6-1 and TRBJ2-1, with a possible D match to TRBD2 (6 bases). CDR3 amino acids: CASTEWGVAVNEQFF. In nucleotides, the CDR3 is TGTGCCAGCACCGAGTGGGGGGTGGCGGTCAATGAGCAGTTCTTC.